Shown below are 22 T cell receptor beta chains from a single sample sequenced in a study of T cells in Graves' hyperthyroidism and ophthalmopathy. TCR beta CDR3 regions were amplified from RNA transcripts. Primed by the HTBI set, a first-round RT-PCR was run on the TCR CDR3. A single record per CDR3 protein comes from TCRdb applying MiXCR to the multiplex PCR reads. The data contain a few hundred thousand distinct CDR3 sequences, roughly 14% of them seen just once; the ten biggest clones take up more than 4.5%. The specimen sequenced was blood. The source of these receptors is a woman aged 25-40 years with Graves' hyperthyroidism that later progressed to Graves' ophthalmopathy.

This clonotype was detected only a few times. The CDR3, as DNA: TGCGCCAGCAGCCCCCCCCTCGGGGTCACCTACGAGCAGTACTTC. Amino acids: CASSPPLGVTYEQYF. This rearrangement joins TRBV4-1 to TRBJ2-7; TRBD2 might be the D (5 bases). V was clipped by 4 bases and J by 2 bases, with 15 bases between them. The CDR3 loop spans 15 amino acids. Per the germline V gene, CDR1 is MGHRA and CDR2 is YSYEKL.

This clonotype was counted ten times or more. CDR3 amino acids: CASSQGGEAFF. The CDR3 nucleotides are TGTGCCAGCAGCCAGGGCGGTGAAGCTTTCTTT. This chain connects TRBV27 to TRBJ1-1; D may be TRBD1 (5 bases). The CDR3 spans 11 residues. The germline V and J ends were trimmed by 6 bases and 7 bases, with 9 bases remaining between them. Germline CDR1 is MNHEY and CDR2 is SMNVEV (reference sequence).

This clonotype was detected ten times or more. The chain combines TRBV5-1 with TRBJ2-7; the match to TRBD1 covers 9 bases. The CDR3 contains 15 residues. Losses at the gene ends were 4 bases for V and 1 base for J; bases not matched to a gene: 6. Germline lookup yields CDR1 SGHRS and CDR2 YFSETQ. Written as DNA, the CDR3 is TGCGCCAGCAGCCAGTGGGGGACAGGGTCCTACGAGCAGTACTTC. It translates to CASSQWGTGSYEQYF.

There are many counts of this clonotype. The CDR3 loop reads CASSPGQGPYQETQYF. In nucleotides, the CDR3 is TGTGCCAGCAGTCCTGGACAGGGGCCATACCAAGAGACCCAGTACTTC. The rearrangement uses TRBV27 and TRBJ2-5, with 9 bases lining up with TRBD1. This CDR3 contains 16 residues. V lost 5 bases, J lost 0 bases, and 7 bases stayed unmatched. Germline V gene lookup returns CDR1 MNHEY and CDR2 SMNVEV (reference sequence).

At least ten counts were recorded for this clonotype. The genes are TRBV28 and TRBJ2-5; D perhaps matches TRBD2 (6 bases). Between the trimmed V and J ends, which lost 3 bases and 5 bases, there was a span of 13 bases. CDR1 MDHEN and CDR2 SYDVKM come from the germline V gene. This CDR3 region has 14 residues. The CDR3 protein is CASSFGGGAETQYF. Written as DNA, the CDR3 is TGTGCCAGCAGTTTCGGTGGAGGGGCCGAGACCCAGTACTTC.

The J gene is TRBJ2-2, the V gene TRBV20-1; D remains unclear. The V gene's germline CDR1 is DFQATT and CDR2 SNEGSKA (reference sequence). CDR3 length: 13 residues. The V gene lost 1 base and the J gene lost 3 bases, with 6 bases spanning the gap. CDR3 sequence reads: CSARAGDTGELFF. The CDR3 DNA follows: TGCAGTGCTAGAGCTGGGGACACCGGGGAGCTGTTTTTT.

V gene TRBV10-3 combines with J gene TRBJ1-1; D gene uncertain. The V and J ends lost 0 bases and 6 bases respectively, with 11 bases between them. The CDR3 sequence is 14 residues long. From germline, CDR1 is ENHRY and CDR2 SYGVKD. In DNA form, the CDR3 reads TGTGCCATCAGTGAGTCATATGGAGGGCCTGAAGCTTTCTTT. This encodes CAISESYGGPEAFF.

This clonotype was observed a handful of times. V gene TRBV5-1 combines with J gene TRBJ2-3, with TRBD2 identical over 9 bases. Germline trimming cut 1 base from V and 1 base from J; bases unmatched to any gene: 1. Germline V gene sequence: CDR1 SGHRS, CDR2 YFSETQ. This CDR3 contains 15 residues. CDR3 residues: CASSLPSGGTDTQYF. CDR3 bases: TGCGCCAGCAGCTTGCCTAGCGGGGGCACAGATACGCAGTATTTT.

This clonotype was recorded at least ten times. CDR3 in DNA: TGTGCCAGCTCACCCCAGGGACCTAGCACAGATACGCAGTATTTT. It translates to CASSPQGPSTDTQYF. The chain joins TRBV18 to TRBJ2-3; either TRBD1 or TRBD2 may supply D (5 bases each). Germline CDR1 and CDR2: KGHSH and LQKENI. There are 15 residues in the CDR3. Trimming cost V 3 bases and J 0 bases, with 10 bases left between them.

This clonotype was counted a few times. The chain has TRBV9 and TRBJ2-4, with 12 bases that match TRBD2. The V gene end was trimmed by 3 bases and the J gene end by 4 bases; junction bases not matched to a gene: 5. This CDR3 has 16 residues. The germline gives CDR1 SGDLS, CDR2 YYNGEE. CDR3 bases: TGTGCCAGCAGCGCCGGACTAGCGGGGCTAAAAAACATTCAGTACTTC. It specifies CASSAGLAGLKNIQYF.

Details on this clonotype: A much larger clone lies one base from this, so it may be a read error. The gene calls are TRBV19 and TRBJ1-4, with D unclear. V gave up 5 bases and J gave up 7 bases, with 14 bases separating them. The CDR3 loop spans 14 amino acids. Germline CDR1 is LNHDA and CDR2 is SQIVND (reference sequence). The CDR3 DNA follows: TGTGCCAGTAGTTCGATGAACATAGCTGAAAAACTGTTTTTT. Translation: CASSSMNIAEKLFF.

As DNA, the CDR3 is TGTGCCAGCTCACCCACGGCGGGGGCGAGCAATCAGCCCCAGCATTTT. It translates to CASSPTAGASNQPQHF. The chain couples TRBV18 to TRBJ1-5, with a possible D match to TRBD1 (6 bases). V was cut by 3 bases and J by 1 base, with 13 bases left in between. CDR1 is KGHSH and CDR2 is LQKENI in the germline V gene. CDR3 length equals 16 residues.

This clonotype was found many times. The V and J genes are TRBV10-2 and TRBJ2-3; D is undetermined. Germline V gives CDR1 WSHSY, CDR2 SAAADI. V was shortened by 6 bases and J by 3 bases, with 13 bases between the two germline ends. The length of the CDR3 is 14 residues. The CDR3, as DNA: TGCGCCAGCAGGCCCCAGGTGGGGACAGATACGCAGTATTTT. Its translation: CASRPQVGTDTQYF.

V and J are TRBV4-2 and TRBJ1-1; 8 positions agree with TRBD1. V was clipped by 0 bases and J by 4 bases; unmatched bases: 4. The CDR3 spans 15 residues. CDR1 LGHNA and CDR2 YNFKEQ come from the germline V gene. Here the CDR3 DNA reads TGTGCCAGCAGCCAAGATAGACAGGGGATCACTGAAGCTTTCTTT. Translating gives CASSQDRQGITEAFF.

In this sample, this clonotype turned up many times. The chain uses TRBV7-2 and TRBJ2-3; D is undetermined. This CDR3 has 15 amino acids. The germline V and J ends were trimmed by 2 bases and 0 bases, with 9 bases remaining between them. The germline V gene has CDR1 SGHTA and CDR2 FQGNSA. The CDR3 loop reads CASSLTAISTDTQYF. The DNA of the CDR3 is TGTGCCAGCAGCTTAACGGCGATTAGCACAGATACGCAGTATTTT.

This clonotype was observed many times. This chain joins TRBV11-2 and TRBJ2-7; TRBD1 aligns across 8 bases. Germline CDR1 SGHAT, CDR2 FQNNGV. The junction had 6 bases not matched to a gene; V was cut back by 1 base and J by 4 bases. There are 15 residues in the CDR3. In DNA form, the CDR3 reads TGTGCCAGCAGCTTAGCAGCCGGACAGGGTTACGAGCAGTACTTC. Residues: CASSLAAGQGYEQYF.

The rearrangement links TRBV5-1 to TRBJ2-2; the D gene could be TRBD1 or TRBD2 (7 bases each). Germline V gives CDR1 SGHRS, CDR2 YFSETQ. The CDR3 is 16 residues long. The V end lost 0 bases, the J end lost 4 bases, and 13 bases lay between the germline ends. The CDR3 loop is CASSLESGTVTGELFF. The CDR3 DNA reads TGCGCCAGCAGCTTGGAGAGCGGGACAGTCACCGGGGAGCTGTTTTTT.

This clonotype was counted between two and nine times. This sequence joins TRBV20-1 and TRBJ2-5, with no clear D. Germline CDR1 is DFQATT and CDR2 is SNEGSKA (reference sequence). The length of the CDR3 is 12 residues. The ends were cut back, 4 bases at V and 0 bases at J, with 6 bases in the middle. The CDR3 DNA reads as TGCAGTGCTATAAGGTACCAAGAGACCCAGTACTTC. It codes for CSAIRYQETQYF.

This clonotype was found a few times. The chain uses TRBV5-1 and TRBJ2-5, with 13 bases fitting TRBD2. The length of the CDR3 is 15 residues. Per the germline V gene, CDR1 is SGHRS and CDR2 is YFSETQ. With V trimmed by 4 bases and J by 5 bases, 5 bases remained unmatched. Here the CDR3 DNA reads TGCGCCAGCAGCGTACTAGCGGGAGGGTCGGAGACCCAGTACTTC. This gives the protein CASSVLAGGSETQYF.

This clonotype appeared many times. Germline is not matched at one junction end, which may reflect a read error. This chain uses TRBV5-1 with TRBJ1-5; D is unclear. The CDR3 loop spans 13 amino acids. Germline loops: CDR1 SGHRS, CDR2 YFSETQ. The CDR3 loop is CASSLDPNQPQHF. The CDR3 nucleotides read TGTGCCAGCAGCTTAGACCCCAATCAGCCCCAGCATTTT.

This clonotype appeared many times. This chain links TRBV2 with TRBJ2-7, with unresolved D. Germline-derived CDR1 and CDR2 are SNHLY and FYNNEI. The germline V and J ends were trimmed by 9 bases and 1 base, with 10 bases remaining between them. This CDR3 contains 12 residues. For the CDR3, the DNA is TGTGCCAGTCGACCGACGTCCTACGAGCAGTACTTC. Translation: CASRPTSYEQYF.

This clonotype was detected ten times or more. CDR3 protein: CASSESRGPGQETQYF. DNA of the CDR3: TGTGCCAGCAGTGAAAGCAGGGGCCCCGGACAAGAGACCCAGTACTTC. The chain couples TRBV6-1 to TRBJ2-5, with D possibly matching TRBD1 (6 bases). Per the germline V gene, CDR1 is MNHNS and CDR2 is SASEGT. V dropped 2 bases and J dropped 2 bases, with 15 bases sitting between them. The length of the CDR3 is 16 residues.